This T cell receptor beta chain comes out of a study of shared clonotypes between healthy human individuals. Whole-study findings and limits: Incomplete sequencing of sorted subsets was indicated by rarefaction despite large depth. Naive CD4 clonotypes overlapped across a handful of donors at around 4.7%.

Worth noting for this clone: The target antigen is unknown.

The data were produced by immunoSEQ multiplex PCR, yet TCRdb's version contains in-frame clones alone and is incomplete. This sample yields some 1 million clones, of which approximately 72% are seen a single time; around 1.5% belongs to the top ten. Looked up from germline, CDR1 is MNHEY and CDR2 is SMNVEV (reference sequence). This CDR3 contains 15 residues. Between the trimmed V and J ends, which lost 3 bases and 6 bases, there was a span of 18 bases. Each sample came from a Caucasian adult donor living in Nashville, Tennessee. Memory CD4+ cells were the fraction left after CD45RA+ naive selection.

The clonotype was recovered from a man aged 18 to 35 in good health. The sequenced sample consisted of memory CD4+ T cells sorted from blood. As for subset: CD45RA-negative fraction. The chain is built from TRBV27 and TRBJ2-7, with D tentatively TRBD1 or TRBD2 (6 bases each). CDR3 sequence (DNA): TGTGCCAGCAGTTTTGGCAGGACCGGGGGCGTCGAGCAGTACTTC. Translation: CASSFGRTGGVEQYF.